The source of this T cell receptor beta chain is a study of stem cell transplantation in POMP-related autoinflammatory disease (dated by TCRdb to about 2021). Looking at the study overall: The study hypothesized that defective thymoproteasomes impair MHC class I-dependent CD8+ T-cell differentiation and positive selection, skewing the TRB repertoire. Before transplant, CD4+ naive T-cell skewing, low CD8+ T-cell proportions, and reduced T-cell cytokine secretion were observed in patients. After transplant, 100% donor engraftment of neutrophils and platelets through one year was shown by DNA chimerism analysis. The effect of POMP deficiency on T-cell receptor beta repertoire diversity and CDR3 characteristics was assessed by high-throughput TRB sequencing. Study-wide findings and limitations: A restricted number of unique TRB V-J gene pairings was observed in PRAID patients. A trend toward lower TRB diversity and higher clonality was observed in PRAID patients across all analyzed T-cell subsets. In PRAID patients, the trend toward increased clonality and lower diversity reached statistical significance only for regulatory T cells.

Via the germline V gene, CDR1 is SQVTM and CDR2 ANQGSEA. Trimmed from V: 1 base; trimmed from J: 6 bases; junction bases lacking a gene match: 6. There are 14 amino acids in the CDR3, from cysteine to phenylalanine inclusive. Only the CDR3 portion is preserved as DNA: 42 bases, with reading frame beginning at the first base. Library generation was performed with the immunoSEQ multiplex PCR assay. Regarding the original processing steps: Shannon entropy, which accounts for clonal size distribution, was used to quantify repertoire diversity. The Gini-Simpson index (Simpson_1-D) was used to measure inequality in clonotype distribution. Drawn from immuneACCESS, this table holds only the in-frame rearrangements with V and J called that TCRdb kept. Clones are partly lost; checked studies trace under half to an unresolved V gene and leave the rest unexplained. D and trimming were read from the DNA, whereas the V and J calls and clone size are those reported in that table. The sample data list 68,000 or so clones, and more than 75% of these were observed just once. The ten largest clonotypes hold 0.6% to 0.8% of the sample.

Comments on this clone: The target of this receptor is not known. There are no base qualities to consult, and no much larger clone falls within one base.

The time point label, as the study defines it: after hematopoietic stem cell transplant. PRAID was marked by prominent immunodeficiency together with autoinflammation. Prior to TRB sequencing, T-cell subsets (conventional T cells, CD8+ T cells, regulatory T cells, T follicular helper cells) were sorted. This sequence originates from a human patient with POMP-related autoinflammation and immune dysregulation (PRAID). Where a transplant has occurred, the graft donor may have supplied some of the T cells. The sample in question was CD4+ T cells from PBMCs, obtained after stem cell transplantation. The chain employs TRBV29-1 and TRBJ2-1; 7 bases in between match TRBD2. CDR3 reads: CSVEARLAFNEQFF. The base sequence is TGCAGCGTTGAAGCGAGACTAGCTTTCAATGAGCAGTTCTTC.